A single sample gave rise to the 27 T cell receptor beta chains below, sequenced in a study of blood T cell repertoires in COVID-19 (dated by TCRdb to 2018 to 2021). Library construction relied on the immunoSEQ multiplex PCR assay. Not all clones reach the TCRdb copy of this immuneACCESS table, which keeps in-frame sequences only. Checked studies attribute under half of the gap to unresolved V genes and leave the rest unexplained. Across this sample there are approximately 200,000 clones, with around 85% seen only once. The ten top clones hold 18% of the sample. Material: peripheral blood. Every receptor here comes from a person between 65 and 80 years old with COVID-19, enrolled during active disease.

The rearrangement links TRBV6-5 to TRBJ2-1; TRBD2 matches 13 bases. This CDR3 region has 15 residues. CDR1 and CDR2 (germline): MNHEY, SVGAGI. J gave up 5 bases and V 6 bases, and 4 bases lay outside the gene matches. Written as DNA, the CDR3 is TGTGCCAGCAGAATAGGACTAGCGGGGGACAATGAGCAGTTCTTC. Residues: CASRIGLAGDNEQFF.

The chain uses TRBV6-5 and TRBJ2-3; perhaps TRBD1 as D (6 bases). V lost 6 bases and J lost 0, with 10 bases in between. Germline lookup yields CDR1 MNHEY and CDR2 SVGAGI. The CDR3 totals 14 residues. The CDR3: CASRQGFSTDTQYF. CDR3 in DNA: TGTGCCAGCAGACAGGGCTTTAGCACAGATACGCAGTATTTT.

Notes on this clone: Other DNA sequences in this sample translate to the same CDR3. The V and J genes are TRBV5-1 and TRBJ1-1; D not certain. The CDR3 consists of 14 residues. The V gene lost 0 bases and the J gene lost 1 base, with 7 bases spanning the gap. CDR1 and CDR2 (germline): SGHRS, YFSETQ. CDR3 protein: CASSLGPENTEAFF. The CDR3, as DNA: TGCGCCAGCAGCTTGGGTCCAGAGAACACTGAAGCTTTCTTT.

V usage is TRBV6-2 or TRBV6-3 and J usage is TRBJ1-1; D may be TRBD1 (6 bases). Per the germline V gene, CDR1 is MNHEY and CDR2 is SVGEGT. This CDR3 comprises 15 residues. V lost 5 bases, J lost 5 bases, and 18 bases lay in between. CDR3 bases: TGTGCCAGCAGTCCCTCGCGACAGGTTGGGACTGAAGCTTTCTTT. It is translated as CASSPSRQVGTEAFF.

The chain carries TRBV5-1 and TRBJ1-6, with 7 bases matching TRBD1. Germline lookup yields CDR1 SGHRS and CDR2 YFSETQ. The CDR3 has 15 residues. The V segment lost 2 bases and the J segment 7 bases; nucleotides outside the gene matches: 6. The CDR3 coding sequence is TGCGCCAGCAGCTTTACGGGACAGTCGAATTCACCCCTCCACTTT. Translation: CASSFTGQSNSPLHF.

This clone was seen a few times. The chain recombines TRBV11-3 with TRBJ1-6, with a possible D match to TRBD1 (5 bases). The CDR3 totals 13 residues. V was trimmed by 4 bases and J by 7 bases, leaving 8 bases between them. Germline CDR1 reads SGHNT; CDR2 reads YENEEA. The CDR3, as DNA: TGTGCCAGCAGCTACAGGCGCAATTCACCCCTCCACTTT. This codes for CASSYRRNSPLHF.

The chain carries TRBV7-2 and TRBJ2-6, with D unclear. Germline V gene sequence: CDR1 SGHTA, CDR2 FQGNSA. The CDR3 has 14 amino acids. V gave up 4 bases and J gave up 0 bases, with 4 bases separating them. CDR3 sequence reads: CASSSISGANVLTF. The CDR3 DNA reads TGTGCCAGCAGCTCCATCTCTGGGGCCAACGTCCTGACTTTC.

The genes are TRBV28 and TRBJ2-5, with D hard to call. The CDR3 is 15 residues long. Germline CDR1 reads MDHEN; CDR2 reads SYDVKM. The V end was cut by 7 bases, the J end by 2 bases, with 17 bases between. CDR3 nucleotide sequence: TGTGCCAGCAAACTCCTCCCGACAATTCAAGAGACCCAGTACTTC. Residues: CASKLLPTIQETQYF.

The chain employs TRBV25-1 and TRBJ2-1, with D unresolved. CDR3 length equals 15 residues. CDR1 and CDR2 from the germline V gene are MGHDK and SYGVNS. V was cut by 2 bases and J by 1 base, with 9 bases left in between. The CDR3 reads CASSETRISYNEQFF. The CDR3 DNA reads TGTGCCAGCAGTGAAACCAGGATTTCCTACAATGAGCAGTTCTTC.

The chain's CDR3 is CASSLGGGRTDTQYF. CDR3 nucleotide sequence: TGTGCCAGCAGCTTAGGCGGGGGACGCACAGATACGCAGTATTTT. V and J are TRBV7-6 and TRBJ2-3; TRBD2 aligns across 7 bases. Germline values: CDR1 SGHVS, CDR2 FNYEAQ. This CDR3 spans 15 amino acids. Trimming at V came to 1 base and at J to 1 base, leaving 2 bases not matched to a gene.

V usage is TRBV5-1 and J usage is TRBJ2-2; the match to TRBD2 covers 13 bases. Germline V gene lookup returns CDR1 SGHRS and CDR2 YFSETQ. The CDR3 is made up of 19 amino acids. V shed 1 base, J shed 6 bases, and the junction held 12 bases outside the gene matches. The CDR3 here is CASSLQGTSGALRPGELFF. CDR3 in DNA: TGCGCCAGCAGCTTGCAGGGGACTAGCGGGGCCCTAAGGCCCGGGGAGCTGTTTTTT.

This clone was seen more than once but under ten times. The gene calls are TRBV7-2 and TRBJ2-7, with D possibly matching TRBD2 (6 bases). V lost 5 bases and J lost 4, with 18 bases in between. The CDR3 extends over 15 amino acids. Germline V gene sequence: CDR1 SGHTA, CDR2 FQGNSA. As DNA, the CDR3 is TGTGCCAGCAGCCAGCGGGCCCCGGGTCCTTACGAGCAGTACTTC. Translation: CASSQRAPGPYEQYF.

The V gene is TRBV5-1, the J gene TRBJ2-2; 7 nucleotides agree with TRBD2. After removal of 3 bases from V and 4 bases from J, the junction contained 6 bases not matched to a gene. Germline CDR1 reads SGHRS; CDR2 reads YFSETQ. CDR3 length: 15 residues. The CDR3 DNA is TGCGCCAGCAGCTCACGGGGGGTGAGCACCGGGGAGCTGTTTTTT. Translated: CASSSRGVSTGELFF.

The chain has TRBV18 and TRBJ1-5; D unclear. Germline V gives CDR1 KGHSH, CDR2 LQKENI. CDR3 length: 13 residues. Between the trimmed V and J ends, which lost 4 bases and 5 bases, there was a span of 9 bases. The CDR3 loop is CASSLSGHQPQHF. Here the CDR3 DNA reads TGTGCCAGCTCACTATCCGGTCATCAGCCCCAGCATTTT.

A remark on this clone: With a much larger clone just one base away, this may be a read error. CDR3 loop: CASSSLYEQYF. The CDR3 DNA follows: TGTGCCAGCAGCTCCCTCTACGAGCAGTACTTC. The chain employs TRBV11-1 and TRBJ2-7; D unclear. V was pared by 4 bases and J by 3 bases, with 4 bases between. The CDR3 is 11 amino acids. The germline V gene has CDR1 SGHAT and CDR2 FQDESV (reference sequence).

The rearrangement joins TRBV20-1 to TRBJ1-2; D is unclear. Germline CDR1 reads DFQATT; CDR2 reads SNEGSKA (reference sequence). V lost 5 bases, J lost 4 bases, and 8 bases lay in between. This CDR3 has 11 residues. CDR3 nucleotide sequence: TGCAGTGCTCCGGAGGGCTATGGCTACACCTTC. Its translation: CSAPEGYGYTF.

The rearrangement links TRBV28 to TRBJ2-7; the match to TRBD2 covers 16 bases. The CDR3 runs 16 residues. CDR1 is MDHEN and CDR2 is SYDVKM in the germline V gene. With 8 bases clipped from V and 3 bases from J, the junction kept 7 bases outside the gene matches. The CDR3 DNA follows: TGTGCCAGCTGGGGACTAGCGGGAGGGTGGGGCTACGAGCAGTACTTC. Its protein product is CASWGLAGGWGYEQYF.

The chain carries TRBV2 and TRBJ1-2, with TRBD1 identical over 12 bases. V was clipped by 7 bases and J by 7 bases; unmatched bases: 10. Germline values: CDR1 SNHLY, CDR2 FYNNEI. This CDR3 is built from 15 residues. The chain's CDR3 is CASKNSGQGASGYTF. The CDR3 DNA follows: TGTGCCAGCAAAAACTCGGGACAGGGGGCAAGTGGCTACACCTTC.

The chain has TRBV6-6 and TRBJ1-5; no definite D call. Trimming took off 3 bases at V and 0 bases at J, with 9 bases between the two ends. Germline V gene lookup returns CDR1 MNHNY and CDR2 SVGAGI (reference sequence). This CDR3 has 15 residues. CDR3 loop: CASSYREGSNQPQHF. DNA for the CDR3: TGTGCCAGCAGTTATCGGGAGGGTAGCAATCAGCCCCAGCATTTT.

This chain connects TRBV5-1 to TRBJ2-1; 7 bases are shared with TRBD1. The V gene end was trimmed by 7 bases and the J gene end by 10 bases; junction bases not matched to a gene: 11. There are 13 residues in the CDR3. Germline values: CDR1 SGHRS, CDR2 YFSETQ. The DNA of the CDR3 is TGCGCCAGCCGAATTTCACAGGGGAACGAGCAGTTCTTC. Translated, it gives CASRISQGNEQFF. The variable domain in full, with the rest retrieved from reference TRBV5-1 and TRBJ2-1, is KAGVTQTPRYLIKTRGQQVTLSCSPISGHRSVSWYQQTPGQGLQFLFEYFSETQRNKGNFPGRFSGRQFSNSRSEMNVSTLELGDSALYLCASRISQGNEQFFGPGTRLTVL.

V is TRBV27 and J is TRBJ1-1, with 9 bases identical to TRBD1. The CDR3 sequence is 15 residues long. CDR1 and CDR2 from the germline V gene are MNHEY and SMNVEV (reference sequence). The V and J ends lost 6 bases and 5 bases, in that order; junction bases with no gene match: 10. CDR3 sequence (DNA): TGTGCCAGCAGCCGCGAGGGACAGGGAGATACTGAAGCTTTCTTT. Translating gives CASSREGQGDTEAFF.

This clone was recorded once. V is TRBV4-1 and J is TRBJ2-7; 10 nucleotides align to TRBD1. CDR3 size: 14 residues. Trimming took 6 bases from V and 4 from J; bases not matched to a gene: 6. Germline CDR1 MGHRA, CDR2 YSYEKL. CDR3 DNA: TGCGCCAGCAGTAAGGACAGGGGGTGGTACGAGCAGTACTTC. This codes for CASSKDRGWYEQYF.

This clone is a singleton in its sample. V gene TRBV5-1 combines with J gene TRBJ1-4, with 8 bases lining up with TRBD1. CDR1 is SGHRS, CDR2 YFSETQ, per germline. CDR3 length: 14 residues. Unmatched junction bases numbered 5, after V lost 2 bases and J lost 8 bases. The CDR3 spells CASSFGTGQEKLFF. DNA for the CDR3: TGCGCCAGCAGCTTCGGGACAGGCCAGGAAAAACTGTTTTTT.

This clone was seen repeatedly, ten times or more. V gene TRBV6-1 combines with J gene TRBJ1-5; the D is unclear. Germline loops: CDR1 MNHNS, CDR2 SASEGT. Trimming took 2 bases from V and 2 from J, leaving 7 bases between them. CDR3 size: 14 residues. The CDR3 bases are TGTGCCAGCAGTGAATCTTCTGGCAATCAGCCCCAGCATTTT. This codes for CASSESSGNQPQHF.

This chain joins TRBV6-2 or TRBV6-3 and TRBJ1-5; D gene ambiguous. Germline CDR1 and CDR2: MNHEY and SVGEGT. Trimming took off 4 bases at V and 6 bases at J, with 10 bases between the two ends. The CDR3 consists of 13 residues. As DNA, the CDR3 is TGTGCCAGCAGTTCCGACCGGGGTCAGCCCCAGCATTTT. Residues: CASSSDRGQPQHF.

This clone was picked up a small number of times. The V and J genes are TRBV10-3 and TRBJ1-1; D may be TRBD1 (6 bases). This CDR3 has 13 residues. The ends were cut back, 4 bases at V and 1 base at J, with 7 bases in the middle. In germline, CDR1 is ENHRY, CDR2 SYGVKD. In nucleotides, the CDR3 is TGTGCCATCAGTGTACAGGGGAACACTGAAGCTTTCTTT. Protein product: CAISVQGNTEAFF.

The V and J genes are TRBV6-2 or TRBV6-3 and TRBJ1-2; TRBD1 is a possible D gene (5 bases). Trimming took 5 bases from V and 4 from J, leaving 8 bases between them. CDR3 length: 12 residues. Per germline, CDR1 MNHEY and CDR2 SVGEGT. CDR3 amino acids: CASSDDSYGYTF. CDR3 nucleotide sequence: TGTGCCAGCAGTGATGACAGCTATGGCTACACCTTC.